This is a list of T cell receptor beta chains from one sample in a study of tumor and adjacent non-tumor tissue in lung cancer. MiXCR was run by TCRdb on the multiplex PCR reads, yielding one entry per CDR3 protein. The repertoire holds about 78,000 distinct CDR3 sequences, 75% to 90% seen once, with about an eighth in the top ten. The sample consisted of lung tumor tissue. The receptors stem from a woman aged 50 to 60 with non-small cell lung cancer. CDR3s include the opening cysteine and the closing phenylalanine or tryptophan. Each record gives: CDR3 length, clone size, D gene, J gene, V gene, CDR3 DNA, CDR3 protein. The D gene is left open where the match is weak. Part of the rows lack a size; the others show once, few, many or a class for expanded clones.

CDR3 length: 14
clone size: few
D gene: TRBD2
J gene: TRBJ2-3
V gene: TRBV5-4
CDR3 DNA: TGTGCCAGCAGCTTGAGACTAGCGGTAGTTACGCAGTATTTT
CDR3 protein: CASSLRLAVVTQYF

CDR3 length: 14
clone size: -
D gene: -
J gene: TRBJ1-4
V gene: TRBV10-3
CDR3 DNA: TGTGCTATCAGTGAGGGCCTAACCAATGAAAATCTGTTTTTT
CDR3 protein: CAISEGLTNENLFF

CDR3 length: 15
clone size: -
D gene: -
J gene: TRBJ2-3
V gene: TRBV6-1
CDR3 DNA: TGTGACAGCAGTGAGTCTACACCTAGCACAGATACGCAGTATTTT
CDR3 protein: CDSSESTPSTDTQYF

CDR3 length: 13
clone size: -
D gene: -
J gene: TRBJ2-1
V gene: TRBV30
CDR3 DNA: TGTGCCTGGATACAGGGCGCCTACAATGAGCAGTTCTTC
CDR3 protein: CAWIQGAYNEQFF

CDR3 length: 15
clone size: -
D gene: TRBD1
J gene: TRBJ1-3
V gene: TRBV20-1
CDR3 DNA: TGCAGTGCTAGAGATCCCACAGGGGCCAGTAACACCGTATATTTT
CDR3 protein: CSARDPTGASNTVYF

CDR3 length: 16
clone size: -
D gene: -
J gene: TRBJ1-1
V gene: TRBV4-1
CDR3 DNA: TGCGCCAGCAGCCTAGATCTCTACAGGGCCAGCATTGAAGCTTTCTTT
CDR3 protein: CASSLDLYRASIEAFF

CDR3 length: 14
clone size: -
D gene: -
J gene: TRBJ1-6
V gene: TRBV20-1
CDR3 DNA: TGCAATGCTACCACTCCGGGTCGGAATTCACCCCTCCACTTT
CDR3 protein: CNATTPGRNSPLHF

CDR3 length: 15
clone size: once
D gene: -
J gene: TRBJ1-2
V gene: TRBV6-1
CDR3 DNA: TGTGCCAGCATCTTCAAACCGGAAGGTAACTATGGCTACACCTTT
CDR3 protein: CASIFKPEGNYGYTF

CDR3 length: 14
clone size: -
D gene: -
J gene: TRBJ2-1
V gene: TRBV28
CDR3 DNA: TGTGCCAGCAGTTACACCGATGTATGGGGTGACCAGTTCTTC
CDR3 protein: CASSYTDVWGDQFF

CDR3 length: 15
clone size: -
D gene: -
J gene: TRBJ2-3
V gene: TRBV6-5
CDR3 DNA: TGTGCCAGCAGTTACTCCAGCGGAAGCTCAGATACGCTGTATTTT
CDR3 protein: CASSYSSGSSDTLYF

CDR3 length: 15
clone size: many
D gene: -
J gene: TRBJ2-7
V gene: TRBV20-1
CDR3 DNA: TGCAGTGCTAGAGATGACAGGTCCCCCGCCGGGGAGCAGTACTTC
CDR3 protein: CSARDDRSPAGEQYF

CDR3 length: 14
clone size: -
D gene: -
J gene: TRBJ2-1
V gene: TRBV20-1
CDR3 DNA: TGCAGTGCTAGTAGGGTAGGGAATGGCTATGAGCAGTTCTTC
CDR3 protein: CSASRVGNGYEQFF

CDR3 length: 15
clone size: -
D gene: -
J gene: TRBJ2-6
V gene: TRBV4-2
CDR3 DNA: TGTGTCACCAGCCAGCCGAGCTCTGGGGCCAACGTCCAGACTTTC
CDR3 protein: CVTSQPSSGANVQTF

CDR3 length: 16
clone size: -
D gene: -
J gene: TRBJ1-1
V gene: TRBV4-1
CDR3 DNA: TGCCCCAGCAGCCAGGATTTGTACAGGTGGAACACTGAAGCTTTCTTT
CDR3 protein: CPSSQDLYRWNTEAFF

CDR3 length: 16
clone size: -
D gene: -
J gene: TRBJ2-7
V gene: TRBV11-3
CDR3 DNA: TGTGCCAGCAGCTTAGATCAGGACGGCTCCTGCTACGAGCAGTACTTC
CDR3 protein: CASSLDQDGSCYEQYF